Listed below are T cell receptor beta chains from one sample, sequenced in a study of technical replicates of blood from a handful of donors. The assay was immunoSEQ multiplex PCR, and TCRdb's table has in-frame clones only and misses some. Counted here are approximately 82,000 clones, 75% to 95% occurring once; the ten biggest clones make up 0.27%. The sequencing sample was made of T cells isolated from PBMCs. The receptors were gathered from a human donor in good health. Both conserved end residues are part of each CDR3. A D gene is named only where the DNA matches it firmly. Clone sizes are given selectively: once, few, many, or a class where the clone is expanded.

j_call clone_size d_call v_call cdr3_aa cdr3_nt
TRBJ2-3 NA NA TRBV5-1 CASVSAEASTDTQYF TGCGCCAGCGTCTCCGCGGAAGCCTCCACAGATACGCAGTATTTT
TRBJ2-5 NA TRBD1 TRBV28 CASSPPGQGKETQYF TGTGCCAGCAGTCCCCCGGGACAGGGGAAAGAGACCCAGTACTTC
TRBJ2-6 NA TRBD1 TRBV4-1 CASSQEPDRGGANVLTF TGCGCCAGCAGCCAGGAACCTGACAGGGGTGGGGCCAACGTCCTGACTTTC
TRBJ1-2 once TRBD1 TRBV5-1 CASLLEGTGPSNYGYTF TGCGCCAGCCTTTTAGAGGGGACAGGGCCCTCTAACTATGGCTACACCTTC
TRBJ1-2 NA NA TRBV10-3 CAISEDGTLPRNYGYTF TGTGCCATCAGTGAGGACGGAACCCTCCCCAGGAACTATGGCTACACCTTC
TRBJ1-1 NA TRBD1 TRBV6-5 CASSYWTGGTEAFF TGTGCCAGCAGTTACTGGACAGGGGGCACTGAAGCTTTCTTT
TRBJ2-5 NA NA TRBV11-1 CASSLSRASQAQTQYF TGTGCCAGCAGCTTATCACGTGCCTCACAGGCCCAGACCCAGTACTTC
TRBJ2-6 NA NA TRBV5-6 CASSLFNSGANVLTF TGTGCCAGCAGCTTGTTTAACTCTGGGGCCAACGTCCTGACTTTC
TRBJ2-2 NA NA TRBV10-1 CASSKWGEAGELFF TGCGCCAGCAGTAAGTGGGGAGAGGCCGGGGAGCTGTTTTTT
TRBJ1-2 NA NA TRBV29-1 CSVESGRLRYGYTF TGCAGCGTTGAGTCGGGTCGGCTCCGTTATGGCTACACCTTC
TRBJ1-4 NA NA TRBV18 CASSPTQTGWFEKLFF TGTGCCAGCTCACCAACTCAAACAGGGTGGTTTGAAAAACTGTTTTTT